This paragraph reports one TCR beta chain. The data were obtained in a study of OX40 agonist ivuxolimab in advanced cancers. CDR3 length equals 15 residues. Germline CDR1 MGHRA, CDR2 YSYEKL. V lost 3 bases to trimming and J lost 0 bases; unmatched junction nucleotides: 4. Assay: immunoSEQ multiplex PCR; the TCRdb copy retains only in-frame clones and omits some. The repertoire includes 25,000 to 40,000 clones, roughly 84% of them detected once, and around 10% sits in the top ten. The V gene is TRBV4-1, the J gene TRBJ1-2; 7 positions match TRBD1. Sequenced here: CD4+ or CD8+ T cells sorted from blood, sampled in a trial of the OX40 agonist ivuxolimab. This clonotype originated in an adult with an advanced solid tumor such as melanoma, head and neck, liver or kidney cancer. This CDR3 reads CASSQWDRANYGYTF. CDR3 DNA sequence: TGCGCCAGCAGCCAGTGGGACAGAGCTAACTATGGCTACACCTTC.